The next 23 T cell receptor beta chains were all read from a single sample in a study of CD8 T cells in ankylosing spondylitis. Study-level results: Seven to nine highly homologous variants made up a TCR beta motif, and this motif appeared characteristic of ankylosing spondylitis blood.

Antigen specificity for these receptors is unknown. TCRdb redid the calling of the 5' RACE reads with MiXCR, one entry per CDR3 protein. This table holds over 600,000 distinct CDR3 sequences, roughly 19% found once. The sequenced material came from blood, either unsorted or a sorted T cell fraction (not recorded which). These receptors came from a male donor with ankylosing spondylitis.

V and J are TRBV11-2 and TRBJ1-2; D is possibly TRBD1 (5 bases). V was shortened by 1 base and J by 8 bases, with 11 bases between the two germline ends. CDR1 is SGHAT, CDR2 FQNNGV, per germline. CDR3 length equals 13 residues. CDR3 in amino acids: CASSLGSGTGYTF. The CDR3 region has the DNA TGTGCCAGCAGCTTAGGGTCAGGGACCGGCTACACCTTC.

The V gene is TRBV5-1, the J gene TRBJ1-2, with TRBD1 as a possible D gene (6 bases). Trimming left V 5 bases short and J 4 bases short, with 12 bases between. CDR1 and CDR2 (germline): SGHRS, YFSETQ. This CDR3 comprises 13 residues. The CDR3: CASSVETGYGYTF. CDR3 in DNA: TGCGCCAGCAGTGTGGAGACAGGCTATGGCTACACCTTC.

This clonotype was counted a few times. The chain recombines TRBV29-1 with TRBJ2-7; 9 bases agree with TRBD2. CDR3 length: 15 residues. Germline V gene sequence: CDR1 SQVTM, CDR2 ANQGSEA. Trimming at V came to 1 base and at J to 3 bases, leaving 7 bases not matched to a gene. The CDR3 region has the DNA TGCAGCGTTGAAGGGCTAGCGGGACGATACTACGAGCAGTACTTC. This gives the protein CSVEGLAGRYYEQYF.

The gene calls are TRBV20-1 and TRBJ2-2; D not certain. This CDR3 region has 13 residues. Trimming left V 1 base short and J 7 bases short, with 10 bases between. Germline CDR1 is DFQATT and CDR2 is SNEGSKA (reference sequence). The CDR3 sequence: CSARGVGGGELFF. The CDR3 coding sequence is TGCAGTGCTAGAGGGGTGGGTGGCGGGGAGCTGTTTTTT.

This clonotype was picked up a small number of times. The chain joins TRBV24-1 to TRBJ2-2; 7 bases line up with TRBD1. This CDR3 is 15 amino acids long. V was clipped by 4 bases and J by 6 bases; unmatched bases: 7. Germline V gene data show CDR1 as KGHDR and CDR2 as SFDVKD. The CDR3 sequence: CATSDPRTGSGELFF. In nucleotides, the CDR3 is TGTGCCACCAGTGACCCGCGGACAGGTTCCGGGGAGCTGTTTTTT.

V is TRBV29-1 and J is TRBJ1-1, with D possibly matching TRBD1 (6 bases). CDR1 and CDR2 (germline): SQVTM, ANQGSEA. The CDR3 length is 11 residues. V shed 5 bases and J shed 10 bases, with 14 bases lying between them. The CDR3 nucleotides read TGCAGCGTTACCGGGGGCCTGGGAGCTTTCTTT. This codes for CSVTGGLGAFF.

CDR3 sequence reads: CASSQRASGNQETQYF. CDR3 DNA sequence: TGTGCCAGCAGCCAGCGGGCTAGCGGTAACCAAGAGACCCAGTACTTC. The chain uses TRBV5-6 and TRBJ2-5, with TRBD2 matching 7 bases. Per the germline V gene, CDR1 is SGHDT and CDR2 is YYEEEE. After removal of 4 bases from V and 0 bases from J, the junction contained 9 bases not matched to a gene. This CDR3 region has 16 residues.

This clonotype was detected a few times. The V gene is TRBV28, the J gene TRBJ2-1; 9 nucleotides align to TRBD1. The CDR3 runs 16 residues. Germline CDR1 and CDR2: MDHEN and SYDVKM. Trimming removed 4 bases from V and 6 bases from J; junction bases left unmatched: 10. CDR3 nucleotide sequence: TGTGCCAGCAGTTCGCCGACCGGGACAGGGAGCAATGAGCAGTTCTTC. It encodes CASSSPTGTGSNEQFF.

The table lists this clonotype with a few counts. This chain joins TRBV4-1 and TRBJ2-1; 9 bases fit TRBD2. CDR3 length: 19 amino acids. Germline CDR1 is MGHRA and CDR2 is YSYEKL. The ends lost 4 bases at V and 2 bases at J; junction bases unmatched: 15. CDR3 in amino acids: CASSPTRPEREDPYNEQFF. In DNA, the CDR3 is TGCGCCAGCAGCCCTACCCGCCCCGAGCGGGAGGACCCCTACAATGAGCAGTTCTTC.

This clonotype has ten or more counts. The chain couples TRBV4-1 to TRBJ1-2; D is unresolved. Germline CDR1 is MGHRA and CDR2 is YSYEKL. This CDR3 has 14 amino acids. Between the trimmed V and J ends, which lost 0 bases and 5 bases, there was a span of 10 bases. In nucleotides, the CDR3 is TGCGCCAGCAGCCAAGATAACGGTGGATATGGCTACACCTTC. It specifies CASSQDNGGYGYTF.

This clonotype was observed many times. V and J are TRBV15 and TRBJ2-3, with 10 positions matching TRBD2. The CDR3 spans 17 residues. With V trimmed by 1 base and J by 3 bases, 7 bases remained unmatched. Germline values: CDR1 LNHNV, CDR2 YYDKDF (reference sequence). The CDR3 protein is CATSRGGAGGSTDTQYF. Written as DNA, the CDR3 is TGTGCCACCAGCAGAGGGGGAGCGGGGGGGTCGACAGATACGCAGTATTTT.

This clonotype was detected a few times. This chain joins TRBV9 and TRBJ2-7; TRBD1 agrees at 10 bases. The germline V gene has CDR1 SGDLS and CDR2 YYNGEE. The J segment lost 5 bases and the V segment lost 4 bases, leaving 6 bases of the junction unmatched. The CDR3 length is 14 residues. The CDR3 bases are TGTGCCAGCAGCTTAACCGGGACAGGGGACGAGCAGTACTTC. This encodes CASSLTGTGDEQYF.

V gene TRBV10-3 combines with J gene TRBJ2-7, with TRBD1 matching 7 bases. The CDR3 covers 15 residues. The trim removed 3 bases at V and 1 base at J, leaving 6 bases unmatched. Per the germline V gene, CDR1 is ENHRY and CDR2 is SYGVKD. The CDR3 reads CAISDEGAPSYEQYF. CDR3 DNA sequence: TGTGCCATCAGTGATGAGGGGGCGCCGTCCTACGAGCAGTACTTC.

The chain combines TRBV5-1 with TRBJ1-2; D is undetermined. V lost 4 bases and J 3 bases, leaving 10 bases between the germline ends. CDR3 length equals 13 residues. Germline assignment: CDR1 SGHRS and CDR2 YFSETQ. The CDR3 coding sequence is TGCGCCAGCAGCCCCGAGAGCCACTATGGCTACACCTTC. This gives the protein CASSPESHYGYTF.

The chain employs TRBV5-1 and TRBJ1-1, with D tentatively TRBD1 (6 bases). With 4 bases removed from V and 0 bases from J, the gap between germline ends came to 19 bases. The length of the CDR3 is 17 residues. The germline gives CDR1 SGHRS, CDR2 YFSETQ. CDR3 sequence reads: CASSPAGALKVNTEAFF. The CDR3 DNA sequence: TGCGCCAGCAGCCCCGCAGGGGCCCTGAAGGTGAACACTGAAGCTTTCTTT.

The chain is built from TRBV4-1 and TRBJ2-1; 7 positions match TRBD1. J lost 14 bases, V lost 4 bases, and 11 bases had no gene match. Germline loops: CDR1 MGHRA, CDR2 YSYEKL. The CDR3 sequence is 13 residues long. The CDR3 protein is CASSPGQLLQKFF. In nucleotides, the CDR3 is TGCGCCAGCAGCCCGGGACAGTTGTTACAGAAGTTCTTC.

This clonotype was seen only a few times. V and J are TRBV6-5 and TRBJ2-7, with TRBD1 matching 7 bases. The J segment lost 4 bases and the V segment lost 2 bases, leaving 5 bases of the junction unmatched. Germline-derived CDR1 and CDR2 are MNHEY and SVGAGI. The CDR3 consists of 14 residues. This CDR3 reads CASSYRVRGYEQYF. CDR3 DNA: TGTGCCAGCAGTTACAGGGTCAGGGGGTACGAGCAGTACTTC.

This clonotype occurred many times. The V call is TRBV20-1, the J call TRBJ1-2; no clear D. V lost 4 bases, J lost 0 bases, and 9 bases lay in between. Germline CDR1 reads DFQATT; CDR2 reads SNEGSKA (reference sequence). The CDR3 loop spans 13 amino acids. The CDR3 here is CSAKSTTNYGYTF. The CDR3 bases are TGCAGTGCTAAGTCCACTACTAACTATGGCTACACCTTC.

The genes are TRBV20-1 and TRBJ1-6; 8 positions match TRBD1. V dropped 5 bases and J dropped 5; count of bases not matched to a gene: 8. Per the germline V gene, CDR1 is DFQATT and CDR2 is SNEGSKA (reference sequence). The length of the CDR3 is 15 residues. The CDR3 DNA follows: TGCAGTGCTGGGGCCCTGGACAGGGATAATTCACCCCTCCACTTT. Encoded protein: CSAGALDRDNSPLHF.

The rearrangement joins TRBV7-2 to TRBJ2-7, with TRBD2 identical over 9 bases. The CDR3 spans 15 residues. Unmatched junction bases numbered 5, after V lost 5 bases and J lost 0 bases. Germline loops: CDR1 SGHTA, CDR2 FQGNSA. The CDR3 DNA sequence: TGTGCCAGCAGCCCTAGCGGGACCAGCTCCTACGAGCAGTACTTC. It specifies CASSPSGTSSYEQYF. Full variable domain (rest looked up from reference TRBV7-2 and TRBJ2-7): GAGVSQSPSNKVTEKGKDVELRCDPISGHTALYWYRQSLGQGLEFLIYFQGNSAPDKSGLPSDRFSAERTGGSVSTLTIQRTQQEDSAVYLCASSPSGTSSYEQYFGPGTRLTVT.

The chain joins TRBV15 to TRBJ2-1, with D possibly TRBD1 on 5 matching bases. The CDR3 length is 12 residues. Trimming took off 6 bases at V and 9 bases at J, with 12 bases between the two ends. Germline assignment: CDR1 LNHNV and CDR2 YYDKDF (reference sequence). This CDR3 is CATSSREGEQFF. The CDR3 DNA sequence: TGTGCCACCAGTAGCAGGGAAGGTGAGCAGTTCTTC. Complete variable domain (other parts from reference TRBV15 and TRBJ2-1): DAMVIQNPRYQVTQFGKPVTLSCSQTLNHNVMYWYQQKSSQAPKLLFHYYDKDFNNEADTPDNFQSRRPNTSFCFLDIRSPGLGDTAMYLCATSSREGEQFFGPGTRLTVL.

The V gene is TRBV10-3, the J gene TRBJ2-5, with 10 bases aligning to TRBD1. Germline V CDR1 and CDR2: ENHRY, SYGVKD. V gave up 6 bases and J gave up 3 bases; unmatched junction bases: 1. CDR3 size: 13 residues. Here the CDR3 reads CAISGTGEETQYF. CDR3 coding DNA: TGTGCCATCAGCGGGACAGGGGAAGAGACCCAGTACTTC.

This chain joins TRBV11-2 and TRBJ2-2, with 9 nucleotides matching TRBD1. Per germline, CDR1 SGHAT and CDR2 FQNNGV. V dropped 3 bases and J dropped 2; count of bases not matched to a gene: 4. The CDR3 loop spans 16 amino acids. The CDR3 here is CASSFGTGLNTGELFF. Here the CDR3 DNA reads TGTGCCAGCAGCTTCGGGACAGGGCTCAACACCGGGGAGCTGTTTTTT.